The 11 T cell receptor beta chains presented below share a single source sample, sequenced in a study of blood T cell repertoires in COVID-19. Some clones are missing from TCRdb's copy, which holds only in-frame ones; the method was immunoSEQ multiplex PCR. Among roughly 48,000 clones listed, 80% to 85% were seen once. The sequencing sample was made of peripheral blood. These receptors all come from a man between 65 and 85 years old with acute or convalescent COVID-19.

DNA for the CDR3: TGTGCCAGCAGTCCTCGACTAGCGGGGTACACAGATACGCAGTATTTT. Amino acids: CASSPRLAGYTDTQYF. The chain uses TRBV28 and TRBJ2-3; 11 positions agree with TRBD2. V lost 5 bases, J lost 2 bases, and 6 bases stayed unmatched. Germline CDR1 reads MDHEN; CDR2 reads SYDVKM. This CDR3 region has 16 residues. Combining the CDR3 with reference TRBV28 and TRBJ2-3 gives the whole variable domain DVKVTQSSRYLVKRTGEKVFLECVQDMDHENMFWYRQDPGLGLRLIYFSYDVKMKEKGDIPEGYSVSREKKERFSLILESASTNQTSMYLCASSPRLAGYTDTQYFGPGTRLTVL.

This clone has more than one count but fewer than ten. The chain carries TRBV2 and TRBJ2-3; a weak D match, TRBD2 (6 bases). The ends were cut back, 7 bases at V and 7 bases at J, with 12 bases in the middle. The CDR3 runs to 12 residues. Germline V CDR1 and CDR2: SNHLY, FYNNEI. The CDR3, as DNA: TGTGCCAGCACGGCTAGCGAGAATACGCAGTATTTT. Residues: CASTASENTQYF.

V usage is TRBV19 and J usage is TRBJ1-4; TRBD1 matches 7 bases. The CDR3 spans 13 residues. The germline gives CDR1 LNHDA, CDR2 SQIVND (reference sequence). Germline trimming cut 5 bases from V and 8 bases from J; bases unmatched to any gene: 5. The CDR3 loop is CASSFRDSEKLFF. Here the CDR3 DNA reads TGTGCCAGTAGTTTCCGGGACAGCGAAAAACTGTTTTTT.

CDR3 residues: CATSDPDRGRGEQYF. In nucleotides, the CDR3 is TGTGCCACCAGTGATCCGGACAGGGGCAGGGGCGAGCAGTACTTC. The V gene is TRBV24-1, the J gene TRBJ2-7; 9 nucleotides line up with TRBD1. After removal of 3 bases from V and 6 bases from J, the junction contained 8 bases not matched to a gene. Germline V gene data show CDR1 as KGHDR and CDR2 as SFDVKD. The CDR3 contains 15 residues.

J is TRBJ1-5 and V is TRBV15, with D unresolved. The germline CDR1 and CDR2 sequences are LNHNV and YYDKDF (reference sequence). The length of the CDR3 is 16 residues. The V gene lost 3 bases and the J gene lost 0 bases, with 12 bases spanning the gap. The CDR3 sequence is CATSRTTHHSNQPQHF. Here the CDR3 DNA reads TGTGCCACCAGCAGGACAACCCACCATAGCAATCAGCCCCAGCATTTT.

The V and J genes are TRBV6-5 and TRBJ2-5; TRBD2 matches 9 bases. Trimming removed 8 bases from V and 4 bases from J; junction bases left unmatched: 5. The CDR3 is 13 amino acids. Germline CDR1 reads MNHEY; CDR2 reads SVGAGI. In nucleotides, the CDR3 is TGTGCCAGCGGGCGGGAGGGTGGAGAGACCCAGTACTTC. It yields the protein CASGREGGETQYF.

As DNA, the CDR3 is TGCGCCAGCAGCCAAGACCTACAGGGGGCTGAGGAAAAACTGTTTTTT. Its translation is CASSQDLQGAEEKLFF. The V gene is TRBV4-3, the J gene TRBJ1-4, with 9 bases that match TRBD1. Germline assignment: CDR1 LGHNA and CDR2 YSLEER. The CDR3 runs 16 residues. Trimming at V came to 0 bases and at J to 8 bases, leaving 7 bases not matched to a gene.

The V gene is TRBV7-9, the J gene TRBJ1-6; tentatively, D is TRBD1 (5 bases). Germline CDR1 reads SEHNR; CDR2 reads FQNEAQ (reference sequence). V shed 7 bases and J shed 7 bases, with 17 bases lying between them. This CDR3 has 15 amino acids. The CDR3 bases are TGTGCCAGCACTCTCCAACAGGCCGAGAATTCACCCCTCCACTTT. This codes for CASTLQQAENSPLHF.

The chain links TRBV16 to TRBJ1-3, with a weak D call TRBD1 (5 bases). CDR3 length equals 15 residues. Trimming took 3 bases from V and 0 from J, leaving 9 bases between them. Germline V gene data show CDR1 as KGHSY and CDR2 as FQNENV. CDR3 DNA: TGTGCCAGCAGCCACCGACAGAGCTCTGGAAACACCATATATTTT. It codes for CASSHRQSSGNTIYF.

This sequence joins TRBV25-1 and TRBJ1-5, with no clear D. CDR1 and CDR2 from the germline V gene are MGHDK and SYGVNS. Deletions cut 8 bases from V and 3 bases from J, with 5 bases between. The CDR3 length is 11 residues. The CDR3 loop reads CASGDNQPQHF. The CDR3 region has the DNA TGTGCCAGCGGAGACAATCAGCCCCAGCATTTT.

The CDR3 region is CASRLSFGTVAYEQYF. The CDR3 DNA is TGCGCCAGCAGGCTCTCTTTCGGGACAGTAGCCTACGAGCAGTACTTC. The chain couples TRBV5-1 to TRBJ2-7, with 7 bases fitting TRBD1. CDR3 length: 16 residues. The V gene's germline CDR1 is SGHRS and CDR2 YFSETQ. J was trimmed by 2 bases and V by 5 bases; bases with no gene match: 13.